One sample yielded the 28 T cell receptor beta chains listed below, sequenced in a study of radiation and T cells in renal cell carcinoma. Time point described: blood 2 weeks post-SBRT. The treatment was: 15 Gy SBRT to primary tumor, nephrectomy 4 weeks later. Assay: immunoSEQ multiplex PCR; the TCRdb copy retains only in-frame clones and omits some. The table shows about 58,000 clones, with roughly 79% occurring only once. This sample comprised blood, obtained from a patient whose treatment included radiotherapy and nephrectomy. All receptors come from a man aged 60-69 years with renal cell carcinoma.

The rearrangement links TRBV4-1 to TRBJ2-7; D is perhaps TRBD2 (6 bases). V lost 0 bases and J lost 6, with 15 bases in between. Germline CDR1 MGHRA, CDR2 YSYEKL. This CDR3 is 15 amino acids long. DNA for the CDR3: TGCGCCAGCAGCCAAGAGGGGTCAAGGAGGGGCGAGCAGTACTTC. The encoded protein is CASSQEGSRRGEQYF.

The rearrangement uses TRBV30 and TRBJ1-4; D is unclear. The V gene's germline CDR1 is GTSNPN and CDR2 SVGIG (reference sequence). The germline V and J ends were trimmed by 0 bases and 5 bases, with 10 bases remaining between them. The CDR3 extends over 14 amino acids. CDR3 amino acids: CAWSVGQANEKLFF. Here the CDR3 DNA reads TGTGCCTGGAGTGTAGGGCAGGCGAATGAAAAACTGTTTTTT.

The J gene is TRBJ2-2, the V gene TRBV7-9; weak D call: TRBD1 (6 bases). Germline assignment: CDR1 SEHNR and CDR2 FQNEAQ (reference sequence). V was shortened by 3 bases and J by 8 bases, with 16 bases between the two germline ends. The CDR3 has 15 amino acids. The CDR3 protein is CASSFLGSGTGELFF. In DNA, the CDR3 is TGTGCCAGCAGCTTTTTAGGATCGGGGACAGGGGAGCTGTTTTTT. Filled out from reference TRBV7-9 and TRBJ2-2, the complete variable domain reads DTGVSQNPRHKITKRGQNVTFRCDPISEHNRLYWYRQTLGQGPEFLTYFQNEAQLEKSRLLSDRFSAERPKGSFSTLEIQRTEQGDSAMYLCASSFLGSGTGELFFGEGSRLTVL.

This clone was seen only once. The rearrangement uses TRBV7-2 and TRBJ2-5; D is uncertain. The CDR3 contains 14 residues. Germline V gene sequence: CDR1 SGHTA, CDR2 FQGNSA. The V gene lost 2 bases and the J gene lost 2 bases, with 9 bases spanning the gap. The CDR3 loop is CASSLYGQQETQYF. In DNA form, the CDR3 reads TGTGCCAGCAGCTTATACGGGCAACAAGAGACCCAGTACTTC.

The rearrangement links TRBV6-1 to TRBJ2-1; D unclear. Germline CDR1 reads MNHNS; CDR2 reads SASEGT. Trimming took off 5 bases at V and 7 bases at J, with 12 bases between the two ends. This CDR3 has 13 amino acids. CDR3 loop: CASSSHSQNEQFF. The CDR3 nucleotides are TGTGCCAGCAGTTCCCATAGTCAAAATGAGCAGTTCTTC.

The rearrangement joins TRBV6-5 to TRBJ2-7; 8 nucleotides match TRBD1. The CDR3 contains 14 residues. Germline CDR1 reads MNHEY; CDR2 reads SVGAGI. With V trimmed by 8 bases and J by 0 bases, 6 bases remained unmatched. The CDR3 region is CASARDRSSYEQYV. The CDR3 DNA is TGTGCCAGCGCCCGGGACAGGAGCTCCTACGAGCAGTACGTC.

The chain combines TRBV4-3 with TRBJ1-6; D is unresolved. The CDR3 is made up of 15 amino acids. The germline gives CDR1 LGHNA, CDR2 YSLEER. V was pared by 5 bases and J by 7 bases, with 15 bases between. CDR3 loop: CASSAQPGANSPLHF. CDR3 nucleotides: TGCGCCAGCAGCGCACAACCGGGAGCGAATTCACCCCTCCACTTT.

CDR3 in DNA: TGTGCCAGCAGCTTTGGGACAGGCGGGAGCTTCACAGATACGCAGTATTTT. Encoded protein: CASSFGTGGSFTDTQYF. V usage is TRBV5-6 and J usage is TRBJ2-3, with D perhaps TRBD1 (8 bases). The V end was cut by 2 bases, the J end by 2 bases, with 18 bases between. Germline-derived CDR1 and CDR2 are SGHDT and YYEEEE. The CDR3 consists of 17 residues.

This chain connects TRBV7-2 to TRBJ2-6; a possible D gene is TRBD2 (5 bases). Germline CDR1 reads SGHTA; CDR2 reads FQGNSA. Trimming shortened V by 6 bases and J by 0 bases, and 18 bases separated the two germline ends. This CDR3 comprises 18 residues. CDR3 sequence: CASRRLRARNSGANVLTF. The DNA of the CDR3 is TGTGCCAGCAGACGCTTGAGGGCCAGGAACTCTGGGGCCAACGTCCTGACTTTC.

The rearrangement uses TRBV6-5 and TRBJ1-5; D remains ambiguous. This CDR3 is 13 amino acids long. Germline values: CDR1 MNHEY, CDR2 SVGAGI. V was clipped by 0 bases and J by 5 bases, with 5 bases between them. DNA for the CDR3: TGTGCCAGCAGTTACTCGACGGATCAGCCCCAGCATTTT. Translating it yields CASSYSTDQPQHF.

This chain connects TRBV18 to TRBJ2-2; TRBD1 might be the D (6 bases). The CDR3 totals 17 residues. In germline, CDR1 is KGHSH, CDR2 LQKENI. V lost 0 bases and J lost 0, with 11 bases in between. This CDR3 reads CASSPPRGTANTGELFF. CDR3 sequence (DNA): TGTGCCAGCTCACCACCAAGGGGGACCGCGAACACCGGGGAGCTGTTTTTT.

The chain employs TRBV6-5 and TRBJ1-2; 7 bases align to TRBD1. CDR3 size: 16 residues. Unmatched junction bases numbered 14, after V lost 2 bases and J lost 8 bases. Germline V CDR1 and CDR2: MNHEY, SVGAGI. The chain's CDR3 is CASSYDRAWPSGGYTF. DNA for the CDR3: TGTGCCAGCAGTTACGACAGGGCTTGGCCCTCAGGGGGCTACACCTTC.

J is TRBJ1-2 and V is TRBV27, with TRBD1 matching over 9 bases. CDR1 and CDR2 (germline): MNHEY, SMNVEV (reference sequence). With 5 bases clipped from V and 2 bases from J, the junction kept 6 bases outside the gene matches. This CDR3 has 15 amino acids. CDR3: CASSPLGQGNYGYTF. The CDR3 nucleotides read TGTGCCAGCAGTCCCCTAGGACAGGGGAACTATGGCTACACCTTC.

The table lists this clone with a few counts. The chain employs TRBV2 and TRBJ1-1; 8 bases match TRBD1. With 4 bases clipped from V and 1 base from J, the junction kept 2 bases outside the gene matches. The CDR3 runs to 14 residues. CDR1 and CDR2 from the germline V gene are SNHLY and FYNNEI. The CDR3 DNA sequence: TGTGCCAGCAGTGGGGACAGGAGGAACACTGAAGCTTTCTTT. Translated: CASSGDRRNTEAFF. The variable domain in full, with the rest retrieved from reference TRBV2 and TRBJ1-1, is EPEVTQTPSHQVTQMGQEVILRCVPISNHLYFYWYRQILGQKVEFLVSFYNNEISEKSEIFDDQFSVERPDGSNFTLKIRSTKLEDSAMYFCASSGDRRNTEAFFGQGTRLTVV.

With respect to this clone: The sample contains more than one DNA sequence encoding this CDR3. J is TRBJ1-5 and V is TRBV7-6, with D unresolved. The CDR3 extends over 13 amino acids. The germline V gene has CDR1 SGHVS and CDR2 FNYEAQ. The V gene lost 1 base and the J gene lost 4 bases, with 5 bases spanning the gap. The CDR3 sequence is CASSLDGNQPQHF. The DNA of the CDR3 is TGTGCCAGCAGCTTAGACGGTAATCAGCCCCAGCATTTT.

The chain joins TRBV7-2 to TRBJ1-2; unclear D gene. This CDR3 region has 14 residues. Between the trimmed V and J ends, which lost 7 bases and 2 bases, there was a span of 14 bases. Germline CDR1 reads SGHTA; CDR2 reads FQGNSA. The CDR3 DNA reads TGTGCCAGCATTTACTTGCCCCTGAACTATGGCTACACCTTC. The encoded protein is CASIYLPLNYGYTF.

V is TRBV29-1 and J is TRBJ1-1, with D uncertain. The CDR3 is 17 residues long. V was clipped by 4 bases and J by 1 base, with 22 bases between them. Germline V CDR1 and CDR2: SQVTM, ANQGSEA. The CDR3 DNA reads as TGCAGCGTTGCGACCCAGCCGCTCTTCGGAAGGAACACTGAAGCTTTCTTT. It translates to CSVATQPLFGRNTEAFF.

The rearrangement links TRBV21-1 to TRBJ2-7; the tabulated D call, TRBD2, remains unverified against the DNA. TRBV21-1 is given as a pseudogene. The CDR3 is 14 amino acids. The CDR3 spells CASSKEGSGYEQYV. CDR3 DNA: TGTGCCAGCAGCAAAGAGGGTAGCGGCTACGAGCAGTACGTC.

This clone was seen a handful of times. The chain combines TRBV19 with TRBJ2-1; 11 nucleotides align to TRBD2. J was trimmed by 9 bases and V by 8 bases; bases with no gene match: 9. The CDR3 has 14 residues. Germline V gene sequence: CDR1 LNHDA, CDR2 SQIVND (reference sequence). The CDR3 region is CASSLAGGRGEQFF. CDR3 DNA: TGTGCCAGTTCCCTAGCGGGAGGTCGTGGTGAGCAGTTCTTC.

In this sample, this clone turned up a few times. The rearrangement joins TRBV6-1 to TRBJ2-5, with TRBD2 matching over 11 bases. This CDR3 has 16 amino acids. The germline gives CDR1 MNHNS, CDR2 SASEGT. Trimming cost V 4 bases and J 7 bases; bases outside gene matches: 11. Here the CDR3 reads CASSASRTSGPWTQYF. CDR3 in DNA: TGTGCCAGCAGTGCCTCCCGGACTAGCGGGCCGTGGACCCAGTACTTC.

This clone has more than one count but fewer than ten. The CDR3 DNA reads as TGCGCCAGCAGCCAAGACCTCAGGGGGTGGGTTTCTGAGCAGTTCTTC. Amino acid sequence: CASSQDLRGWVSEQFF. The J gene is TRBJ2-1, the V gene TRBV4-3; 7 nucleotides align to TRBD1. The J segment lost 9 bases and the V segment lost 0 bases, leaving 11 bases of the junction unmatched. CDR1 LGHNA and CDR2 YSLEER come from the germline V gene. The CDR3 loop spans 16 amino acids.

This chain links TRBV11-2 with TRBJ1-1; D is perhaps TRBD1 (5 bases). This CDR3 comprises 15 residues. V gave up 5 bases and J gave up 3 bases, with 16 bases separating them. Germline V gives CDR1 SGHAT, CDR2 FQNNGV. The CDR3 DNA reads TGTGCCAGCAGCCGAATCTCCGGAGGGGACACTGAAGCTTTCTTT. Its protein product is CASSRISGGDTEAFF.

This sequence joins TRBV5-4 and TRBJ2-7; no reliable D call. This CDR3 is 14 amino acids long. Germline CDR1 SGHNT, CDR2 YYREEE (reference sequence). Trimming stripped 0 bases from V and 7 bases from J, with 14 bases between. CDR3 in DNA: TGTGCCAGCAGCTTGGACCCGATGGAGCGAGAGCAGTACTTC. Translating it yields CASSLDPMEREQYF.

The CDR3 reads CASSLSDPHVAGTDTQYF. CDR3 coding DNA: TGTGCCAGTAGCCTCTCTGATCCTCATGTAGCGGGAACAGATACGCAGTATTTT. The chain recombines TRBV19 with TRBJ2-3, with 8 bases aligning to TRBD2. J gave up 3 bases and V 6 bases, and 17 bases lay outside the gene matches. The CDR3 contains 18 residues. Germline V gene data show CDR1 as LNHDA and CDR2 as SQIVND (reference sequence).

The chain recombines TRBV30 with TRBJ1-2; TRBD1 might be the D (5 bases). Trimming removed 2 bases from V and 6 bases from J, with 10 bases in between. This CDR3 spans 12 amino acids. Germline V CDR1 and CDR2: GTSNPN, SVGIG (reference sequence). CDR3 amino acids: CAWSIGANGYTF. The CDR3 nucleotides are TGTGCCTGGAGTATCGGGGCGAATGGCTACACCTTC.

V usage is TRBV19 and J usage is TRBJ1-3; D is perhaps TRBD1 (6 bases). The germline V gene has CDR1 LNHDA and CDR2 SQIVND (reference sequence). The CDR3 is 14 amino acids. V dropped 11 bases and J dropped 1 base, with 15 bases sitting between them. This CDR3 reads CASTGFSSGNTIYF. Here the CDR3 DNA reads TGTGCCTCTACAGGGTTCTCTTCTGGAAACACCATATATTTT.

The V call is TRBV11-2, the J call TRBJ1-1, with a possible D match to TRBD1 (6 bases). Per germline, CDR1 SGHAT and CDR2 FQNNGV. This CDR3 spans 16 amino acids. V was shortened by 2 bases and J by 5 bases, with 18 bases between the two germline ends. CDR3 amino acids: CASSLIRGRSQTEAFF. DNA of the CDR3: TGTGCCAGCAGCTTAATCAGGGGAAGGTCGCAGACTGAAGCTTTCTTT.

This clone is medium-sized within its sample. This chain connects TRBV7-9 to TRBJ2-2, with D hard to call. Trimming took off 3 bases at V and 4 bases at J, with 0 bases between the two ends. Germline V lookup: CDR1 SEHNR, CDR2 FQNEAQ (reference sequence). The CDR3 has 11 amino acids. As DNA, the CDR3 is TGTGCCAGCAGCTTCACCGGGGAGCTGTTTTTT. Encoded protein: CASSFTGELFF. Based on the CDR3 plus reference TRBV7-9 and TRBJ2-2, the full variable domain is DTGVSQNPRHKITKRGQNVTFRCDPISEHNRLYWYRQTLGQGPEFLTYFQNEAQLEKSRLLSDRFSAERPKGSFSTLEIQRTEQGDSAMYLCASSFTGELFFGEGSRLTVL.